A single sample gave rise to the 30 T cell receptor beta chains below, sequenced in a study of blood T cell repertoires in COVID-19. The method was immunoSEQ multiplex PCR; TCRdb's version includes in-frame clones alone and lacks a portion of them. Altogether 150,000 or so clones are present, roughly four fifths being singletons, with the ten largest covering 13% to 15%. The sequenced material came from peripheral blood. These receptors were taken from a human donor with acute or convalescent COVID-19. The donor label of this sample is uncertain.

This chain connects TRBV7-9 to TRBJ1-2; 8 nucleotides match TRBD1. The J segment lost 8 bases and the V segment lost 4 bases, leaving 21 bases of the junction unmatched. The germline CDR1 and CDR2 sequences are SEHNR and FQNEAQ (reference sequence). There are 18 residues in the CDR3. The chain's CDR3 is CASSYRGSQGAGVSGYTF. The CDR3 DNA reads as TGTGCCAGCAGCTACAGAGGGTCGCAGGGGGCAGGGGTGAGCGGCTACACCTTC.

This chain connects TRBV19 to TRBJ1-5, with a possible D match to TRBD1 (6 bases). The CDR3 covers 14 residues. V was clipped by 3 bases and J by 6 bases, with 12 bases between them. The V gene's germline CDR1 is LNHDA and CDR2 SQIVND (reference sequence). The CDR3 reads CASSMGEGGQPQHF. CDR3 in DNA: TGTGCCAGTAGTATGGGGGAGGGGGGTCAGCCCCAGCATTTT.

The chain is built from TRBV30 and TRBJ1-2; 7 nucleotides agree with TRBD1. Germline CDR1 is GTSNPN and CDR2 is SVGIG (reference sequence). There are 14 residues in the CDR3. Losses at the gene ends were 2 bases for V and 7 bases for J; bases not matched to a gene: 10. The DNA for the CDR3 is TGTGCCTGGAGTTCGGGAGGGGGCGACGGTGGCTACACCTTC. Protein sequence: CAWSSGGGDGGYTF.

CDR3: CASSYSRAEAFF. CDR3 DNA sequence: TGTGCCAGCAGTTACTCGAGAGCTGAAGCTTTCTTT. The chain couples TRBV6-6 to TRBJ1-1; D remains ambiguous. CDR1 MNHNY and CDR2 SVGAGI come from the germline V gene (reference sequence). The V and J ends lost 0 bases and 6 bases respectively, with 5 bases between them. The CDR3 has 12 residues.

This clone was counted a single time. The V and J genes are TRBV19 and TRBJ1-5; 8 bases are a match to TRBD1. Germline V gives CDR1 LNHDA, CDR2 SQIVND (reference sequence). The CDR3 has 13 amino acids. Trimming removed 10 bases from V and 7 bases from J; junction bases left unmatched: 9. The CDR3 here is CATRTGPHQPQHF. The CDR3 nucleotides are TGTGCCACCCGGACAGGGCCCCACCAGCCCCAGCATTTT.

The rearrangement links TRBV10-2 to TRBJ1-6; D is uncertain. Trimming cost V 6 bases and J 7 bases, with 13 bases left between them. The germline V gene has CDR1 WSHSY and CDR2 SAAADI. The CDR3 totals 14 residues. In nucleotides, the CDR3 is TGCGCCAGCAGCCCCGGGGTGATGAATTCACCCCTCCACTTT. Translation: CASSPGVMNSPLHF.

The chain joins TRBV7-6 to TRBJ2-2; D remains unclear. Germline CDR1 reads SGHVS; CDR2 reads FNYEAQ. V lost 4 bases to trimming and J lost 0 bases, with 6 bases between them. The CDR3 length is 14 residues. CDR3 sequence: CASSSTANTGELFF. The CDR3 DNA is TGTGCCAGCAGCTCCACAGCGAACACCGGGGAGCTGTTTTTT.

CDR3 DNA sequence: TGTGCCAGCAGATGGGGGGACCTAGTGAACACTGAAGCTTTCTTT. Protein product: CASRWGDLVNTEAFF. The rearrangement uses TRBV6-5 and TRBJ1-1; the D gene is possibly TRBD1 (5 bases). The CDR3 length is 15 residues. Germline CDR1 reads MNHEY; CDR2 reads SVGAGI. Trimming pared 6 bases from V and 0 bases from J, leaving 14 bases between.

CDR3 sequence reads: CASRFGGRGTDTQYF. DNA of the CDR3: TGTGCCAGCCGGTTCGGGGGAAGGGGCACAGATACGCAGTATTTT. The chain has TRBV2 and TRBJ2-3; the D gene is possibly TRBD2 (6 bases). The CDR3 sequence is 15 residues long. From germline, CDR1 is SNHLY and CDR2 FYNNEI. Trimming took off 8 bases at V and 1 base at J, with 16 bases between the two ends.

The J gene is TRBJ2-7, the V gene TRBV4-2; weak D call: TRBD2 (5 bases). CDR1 LGHNA and CDR2 YNFKEQ come from the germline V gene. The CDR3 is 13 amino acids. The V gene lost 1 base and the J gene lost 5 bases, with 9 bases spanning the gap. CDR3: CASSQGFGDEQYF. The CDR3 nucleotides read TGTGCCAGCAGCCAAGGTTTCGGGGACGAGCAGTACTTC.

This clone turned up a few times. The gene calls are TRBV4-3 and TRBJ1-6, with D perhaps matching TRBD1 (5 bases). Trimming left V 4 bases short and J 0 bases short, with 10 bases between. The CDR3 covers 16 residues. Germline assignment: CDR1 LGHNA and CDR2 YSLEER. The CDR3 DNA reads as TGCGCCAGCAGCCCTCAGGGAAGCTCCTATAATTCACCCCTCCACTTT. As protein: CASSPQGSSYNSPLHF.

The chain is built from TRBV5-1 and TRBJ2-2, with TRBD2 matching 14 bases. The CDR3 spans 16 residues. CDR1 is SGHRS, CDR2 YFSETQ, per germline. Losses at the gene ends were 3 bases for V and 4 bases for J; bases not matched to a gene: 2. The CDR3 protein is CASSSGLAGGTGELFF. The CDR3 DNA sequence: TGCGCCAGCAGCTCCGGACTAGCGGGGGGCACCGGGGAGCTGTTTTTT.

This clone was picked up one time. The J gene is TRBJ1-1, the V gene TRBV18; TRBD1 is a possible D gene (6 bases). CDR1 is KGHSH and CDR2 is LQKENI in the germline V gene. The CDR3 sequence is 15 residues long. V was clipped by 2 bases and J by 4 bases, with 14 bases between them. In nucleotides, the CDR3 is TGTGCCAGCTCACCAGTGGCTCAGGGGCTCACTGAAGCTTTCTTT. This gives the protein CASSPVAQGLTEAFF.

This chain joins TRBV9 and TRBJ1-3, with D possibly TRBD1 on 5 matching bases. Trimming took off 3 bases at V and 5 bases at J, with 12 bases between the two ends. This CDR3 contains 14 residues. CDR1 is SGDLS and CDR2 is YYNGEE in the germline V gene. The CDR3 DNA sequence: TGTGCCAGCAGCGCCCAGGAGGGGAGAAACACCATATATTTT. Protein: CASSAQEGRNTIYF.

This chain uses TRBV29-1 with TRBJ1-1; 10 bases agree with TRBD1. CDR1 and CDR2 from the germline V gene are SQVTM and ANQGSEA. Trimming took 7 bases from V and 5 from J; bases not matched to a gene: 7. The CDR3 contains 13 residues. CDR3 nucleotide sequence: TGCAGCGCCGGGACAGGGGCCAGGACTGAAGCTTTCTTT. It encodes CSAGTGARTEAFF.

The chain carries TRBV7-2 and TRBJ2-7; weak D call: TRBD1 (6 bases). This CDR3 is 14 amino acids long. Germline lookup yields CDR1 SGHTA and CDR2 FQGNSA. Trimming removed 6 bases at V and 0 bases at J, with 12 bases between. The CDR3 reads CASRLDSSSYEQYF. The DNA of the CDR3 is TGTGCCAGCAGATTGGACAGTTCCTCCTACGAGCAGTACTTC.

The chain is built from TRBV7-9 and TRBJ2-3, with 9 positions matching TRBD2. Germline V gene data show CDR1 as SEHNR and CDR2 as FQNEAQ (reference sequence). This CDR3 contains 16 residues. V lost 1 base to trimming and J lost 1 base; unmatched junction nucleotides: 3. CDR3 nucleotides: TGTGCCAGCAGCTTAGGGGCTAGCGGGGGCACAGATACGCAGTATTTT. Residues: CASSLGASGGTDTQYF. The full variable domain, its missing parts supplied by reference TRBV7-9 and TRBJ2-3, is DTGVSQNPRHKITKRGQNVTFRCDPISEHNRLYWYRQTLGQGPEFLTYFQNEAQLEKSRLLSDRFSAERPKGSFSTLEIQRTEQGDSAMYLCASSLGASGGTDTQYFGPGTRLTVL.

The V call is TRBV2, the J call TRBJ1-1, with D unclear. Trimming cost V 3 bases and J 5 bases, with 13 bases left between them. The CDR3 extends over 14 amino acids. The germline V gene encodes CDR1 SNHLY and CDR2 FYNNEI. CDR3 nucleotides: TGTGCCAGCAGTGATAGCGGAGGGAGGACTGAAGCTTTCTTT. Residues: CASSDSGGRTEAFF.

The chain employs TRBV30 and TRBJ1-3; 7 bases are shared with TRBD1. Trimming removed 4 bases from V and 1 base from J; junction bases left unmatched: 7. Germline V gene lookup returns CDR1 GTSNPN and CDR2 SVGIG (reference sequence). The CDR3 is 15 residues long. CDR3 nucleotides: TGTGCCTGGACGAATAAGGGGGCTTCTGGAAACACCATATATTTT. Translating it yields CAWTNKGASGNTIYF.

The chain carries TRBV21-1 and TRBJ1-5. TRBV21-1 is a listed pseudogene. This CDR3 has 16 residues. DNA of the CDR3: TGTGCCAGCAGCAAAGAGGAAAGGGTACGGGGTCAGCCCCAGCATTTT. It translates to CASSKEERVRGQPQHF.

Judged by abundance, this clone is medium-sized. The V call is TRBV4-2, the J call TRBJ2-1, with D possibly matching TRBD2 (7 bases). Trimming left V 9 bases short and J 7 bases short, with 19 bases between. The germline gives CDR1 LGHNA, CDR2 YNFKEQ. This CDR3 comprises 14 residues. CDR3 sequence reads: CASGLGGARNEQFF. Written as DNA, the CDR3 is TGTGCCAGTGGATTGGGGGGGGCGAGGAATGAGCAGTTCTTC.

This clone was picked up one time. This chain connects TRBV29-1 to TRBJ2-3; possible D gene TRBD1, 7 bases. This CDR3 is 14 amino acids long. Trimming took 4 bases from V and 8 from J, leaving 19 bases between them. CDR1 is SQVTM and CDR2 is ANQGSEA in the germline V gene. The CDR3 nucleotides are TGCAGCGTTGGCGCAGGGGGGACCGGGAGTACGCAGTATTTT. As protein: CSVGAGGTGSTQYF.

Only a few counts were recorded for this clone. This chain uses TRBV11-2 with TRBJ1-3; D gene ambiguous. The CDR3 runs to 16 residues. V gave up 1 base and J gave up 2 bases, with 12 bases separating them. Germline V gives CDR1 SGHAT, CDR2 FQNNGV. CDR3: CASSLGSFRAGNTIYF. In nucleotides, the CDR3 is TGTGCCAGCAGCTTAGGGTCGTTCCGGGCTGGAAACACCATATATTTT.

CDR3 protein: CASSYSSNQPQHF. Written as DNA, the CDR3 is TGTGCCAGCAGCTACTCTAGCAATCAGCCCCAGCATTTT. The J gene is TRBJ1-5, the V gene TRBV3-1 (or the pseudogene TRBV3-2), with D unclear. Germline CDR1 LGHDT, CDR2 YNNKEL (reference sequence). The CDR3 is made up of 13 amino acids. Trimming left V 5 bases short and J 0 bases short, with 5 bases between.

This chain's CDR3 is CAISGFSEAFF. CDR3 DNA sequence: TGTGCCATCAGTGGGTTCAGTGAAGCTTTCTTT. The genes are TRBV10-3 and TRBJ1-1, with unresolved D. This CDR3 has 11 residues. Germline-derived CDR1 and CDR2 are ENHRY and SYGVKD. Trimming stripped 4 bases from V and 7 bases from J, with 7 bases between.

The chain combines TRBV3-1 (or the pseudogene TRBV3-2) with TRBJ1-5, with unresolved D. With 2 bases removed from V and 8 bases from J, the gap between germline ends came to 13 bases. The CDR3 runs 14 residues. Germline V gene data show CDR1 as LGHDT and CDR2 as YNNKEL (reference sequence). CDR3 sequence reads: CASSQFVSFEPQHF. Written as DNA, the CDR3 is TGTGCCAGCAGCCAATTCGTAAGCTTCGAGCCCCAGCATTTT.

This chain uses TRBV7-9 with TRBJ1-1; D is perhaps TRBD1 (5 bases). The germline V gene encodes CDR1 SEHNR and CDR2 FQNEAQ (reference sequence). V lost 1 base, J lost 11 bases, and 17 bases lay in between. The CDR3 runs to 14 residues. CDR3 nucleotide sequence: TGTGCCAGCAGCTTAGGGCAGGGCTCGGTTGGGGCTTTCTTT. Protein product: CASSLGQGSVGAFF. The full variable domain, completed using reference TRBV7-9 and TRBJ1-1, is DTGVSQNPRHKITKRGQNVTFRCDPISEHNRLYWYRQTLGQGPEFLTYFQNEAQLEKSRLLSDRFSAERPKGSFSTLEIQRTEQGDSAMYLCASSLGQGSVGAFFGQGTRLTVV.

This chain joins TRBV19 and TRBJ2-7; 7 nucleotides agree with TRBD2. Trimming cost V 7 bases and J 1 base; bases outside gene matches: 10. Per the germline V gene, CDR1 is LNHDA and CDR2 is SQIVND (reference sequence). The CDR3 loop spans 15 amino acids. This chain's CDR3 is CASTLSGGGSYEQYF. DNA of the CDR3: TGTGCCAGTACCCTATCTGGGGGGGGGTCCTACGAGCAGTACTTC. The variable domain in full, with the rest retrieved from reference TRBV19 and TRBJ2-7, is DGGITQSPKYLFRKEGQNVTLSCEQNLNHDAMYWYRQDPGQGLRLIYYSQIVNDFQKGDIAEGYSVSREKKESFPLTVTSAQKNPTAFYLCASTLSGGGSYEQYFGPGTRLTVT.

The chain employs TRBV7-9 and TRBJ1-1; tentatively, D is TRBD1 (6 bases). CDR3 length: 15 amino acids. Trimming pared 5 bases from V and 0 bases from J, leaving 13 bases between. The germline gives CDR1 SEHNR, CDR2 FQNEAQ (reference sequence). CDR3 bases: TGTGCCAGCAGCCCGTTCGGACAGCTGAACACTGAAGCTTTCTTT. This sequence encodes CASSPFGQLNTEAFF.

V usage is TRBV4-1 and J usage is TRBJ2-5; 8 nucleotides align to TRBD1. The junction had 11 bases not matched to a gene; V was cut back by 0 bases and J by 2 bases. Germline V gives CDR1 MGHRA, CDR2 YSYEKL. The CDR3 contains 18 residues. For the CDR3, the DNA is TGCGCCAGCAGCCAAGAGGTACAGGGGGGCATCCTACAAGAGACCCAGTACTTC. The encoded protein is CASSQEVQGGILQETQYF.